This entry features one TCR beta chain sequence. These data belong to a study of shared clonotypes between healthy human individuals. Clones were read by immunoSEQ multiplex PCR, and TCRdb kept only the in-frame ones, dropping some. The sample shows just over 2,000,000 clones, 85% to 95% of them seen only once. The V segment lost 6 bases and the J segment 7 bases; nucleotides outside the gene matches: 9. This CDR3 is 16 amino acids long. Naive CD8 isolation took CD45RO-negative cells positively selected for CCR7 and excluded terminally differentiated effector memory CD45RA+ cells. The source material was naive CD8+ T cells sorted from blood. The sequence was obtained from a man in his late teens or twenties in good health. V gene TRBV6-7 combines with J gene TRBJ2-3, with 14 nucleotides matching TRBD2. TRBV6-7 is classed as an ORF, of uncertain function. The CDR3 DNA reads as TGTGCCAGCAGACTGAGACTAGCGGGAGGGCCATATACGCAGTATTTT. Translated, it gives CASRLRLAGGPYTQYF.